This TCR beta chain came from a study of identical twins (dated by TCRdb to the mid-2010s). Notes on the research overall: To test whether fetal clonotypes persist, this study deep-sequenced TCR alpha and beta repertoires from monozygotic twins, from unrelated adults of various ages, and from cord blood. Replicate twin experiments were performed at different times using different library preparation protocols to rule out contamination. Results the study describes overall, beyond this receptor: A weaker excess of twin sharing was found in beta out-of-frame sequences because the signal-to-noise ratio was lowered by fewer shared sequences. Recombination models systematically underestimated out-of-frame TCR alpha sharing in monozygotic twins but agreed with sharing between unrelated individuals. Abundant cord blood beta clonotypes had fewer insertions, young adult naive repertoires showed a similar but weaker trend, and memory repertoires showed no such trend. Zero-insertion analyses could be partly confounded by invariant T cells such as MAIT and iNKT, although diverse VJ usage argued against such confounding for most clonotypes. Out-of-frame TCR alpha sequences shared between twins showed an excess of low generation-probability sequences compared with coincidental sharing between unrelated individuals. Because the same donors could not be followed over many years, the conclusions relied on cross-sectional statistical analysis.

Every donor was a healthy Caucasian. The twin cohort comprised three pairs of female monozygotic twins, all aged about 18 to 29 years. Peripheral blood mononuclear cells were used as the source from which RNA for TCR libraries was isolated. The CDR3 sequence holds 14 residues, the cysteine and phenylalanine included. CDR3 DNA only is kept here, 42 bases in frame from base 1. Sequences DFQATT (CDR1) and SNEGSKA (CDR2) are obtained from the germline V gene (reference sequence). V is clipped by 2 bases and J by 7 bases, and the sequence between their germline boundaries is 15 bases long. Comments on this clonotype: Its target antigen remains unknown. Base qualities are not at hand, and no much larger clone is one base apart.

Libraries came from 5' RACE. The run used an Illumina HiSeq 2000. Template switching introduced a universal primer binding site; the final cDNA contained a unique molecular identifier, enabling accurate counting of TCR cDNA molecules. Specific primers in the conserved constant-segment region were used to synthesize first-strand cDNA for TCR alpha and beta chains. To control for contamination, every cDNA library was double barcoded, receiving both a SMART-Mk sample barcode and Illumina barcodes. TruSeq adapter sequences, together with Illumina sample barcodes, were added in two successive PCR steps. TCR alpha and beta cDNA libraries were sequenced on the Illumina HiSeq platform with custom primers. As for how the authors treated the data: MiGEC was used to process raw reads and extract unique molecular identifiers, and MiXCR was used to find CDR3 positions. For each individual, recombination models were inferred using an EM algorithm with the repgenHMM and IGoR tools. The analysis of shared clonotypes was done with the tcR package in R, with sharing normalized by the product of cloneset sizes. Out-of-frame nonproductive sequences were analyzed to study raw recombination free of thymic and clonal selection effects. In-frame beta chains were kept once TCRdb had trimmed the public reads at Q25 with fastp and called clones with MiXCR. CDR3 protein sequences are deduplicated, and each keeps its most common genes and DNA. The V and J calls here are based on TCRdb, not the publication. The sample yields hundreds of thousands of distinct CDR3 sequences; around 7.5% were counted once. Roughly 1.6% of the sample is taken by the ten largest.

The same sample was also studied in work on yellow fever vaccine responses in identical twins. In that second paper, the authors write: According to the authors, the vaccine-induced T cell response in identical twins seemed to be partly convergent and partly specific to each individual. In identical twins, the study followed T cell clones that responded to the vaccine with precision.

The sequence was collected from a woman between 18 and 29 years old in good health. Sequenced sample: PBMCs. The V and J genes are TRBV20-1 and TRBJ2-1; no D segment can be confidently identified. In nucleotides, the sequence is TGCAGTGCTAGAAAACGGGCCGGGTGGAATGAGCAGTTCTTC. The translation is CSARKRAGWNEQFF.